This TCR beta chain comes out of a study of cytomegalovirus exposure and HLA in healthy donors. Points from the study as a whole: According to the study, roughly 180 TCR beta chains were cytomegalovirus-associated.

TCRdb keeps only in-frame clones here, not all; method: immunoSEQ multiplex PCR. The sample comprises 150,000 to 170,000 clones, about 88% of which are singletons, and about a fifth rests with the top ten. This clone occurred a few times. Antigen: not known. The CDR3 length is 16 residues. J lost 2 bases, V lost 5 bases, and 7 bases had no gene match. The germline V gene encodes CDR1 LNHNV and CDR2 YYDKDF (reference sequence). The source of this sequence is a man between 18 and 35 years old in good health and CMV-seropositive. V gene TRBV15 combines with J gene TRBJ1-3; 9 positions match TRBD1. Sample: PBMCs. The CDR3 sequence: CATSGVWTGAGNTIYF. The CDR3 region has the DNA TGTGCCACCAGCGGGGTTTGGACAGGGGCTGGAAACACCATATATTTT.